This is a list of T cell receptor beta chains from one sample in a study of blood T cell repertoires in COVID-19. The assay was immunoSEQ multiplex PCR, and TCRdb's table has in-frame clones only and misses some. Among about 250,000 clones listed, about 88% were seen once. The sample taken for sequencing was PBMCs or T cells enriched from blood (not recorded which). The source is a woman between 50 and 59 years old who had recovered from COVID-19. Both conserved end residues are part of each CDR3. The D gene is left open where the match is weak. Not all rows give a size; the values are once, few, many and, for expanded clones, a class.

.	TRBJ1-2	TRBV28	TRBD1	CASTPRRGYYGYTF	TGTGCCAGCACCCCTCGCAGGGGGTACTATGGCTACACCTTC
.	TRBJ1-2	TRBV6-5	TRBD1	CASSRDSLNYGYTF	TGTGCCAGCAGCCGGGACAGTCTTAACTATGGCTACACCTTC
.	TRBJ1-5	TRBV11-2	TRBD1	CASSRDRGQPQHF	TGTGCCAGCAGCCGGGACAGGGGTCAGCCCCAGCATTTT
.	TRBJ2-7	TRBV24-1	TRBD2	CATSDAGTSGKYEQYF	TGTGCCACCAGTGACGCCGGGACTAGCGGGAAATACGAGCAGTACTTC
.	TRBJ1-1	TRBV14	.	CASSQDRGGAFF	TGTGCCAGCAGCCAAGATCGGGGTGGCGCTTTCTTT
.	TRBJ1-4	TRBV28	TRBD1	CASSHRTGGNEKLFF	TGTGCCAGCAGTCATCGGACAGGGGGCAATGAAAAACTGTTTTTT
.	TRBJ2-1	TRBV7-2	.	CASSSPTRPYNEQFF	TGTGCCAGCAGCTCTCCGACTCGACCCTACAATGAGCAGTTCTTC
.	TRBJ2-3	TRBV11-3	.	CASSLGLSTDTQYF	TGTGCCAGCAGCTTAGGTTTATCCACAGATACGCAGTATTTT
.	TRBJ1-3	TRBV6-2/TRBV6-3	.	CASSTTGSVGNTIYF	TGTGCCAGCAGTACCACAGGGAGCGTCGGAAACACCATATATTTT
once	TRBJ2-3	TRBV6-4	.	CASSVQSTDTQYF	TGTGCCAGCAGTGTGCAGAGCACAGATACGCAGTATTTT
few	TRBJ2-7	TRBV5-1	TRBD1	CASSVQSGTGLEQYF	TGCGCCAGCAGCGTACAATCCGGGACAGGGCTCGAGCAGTACTTC
.	TRBJ1-1	TRBV11-2	TRBD1	CASSPRGQGARAAF	TGTGCCAGCAGCCCAAGGGGACAGGGGGCCCGGGCCGCATTT
.	TRBJ2-7	TRBV4-1	.	CASSQVDGTYEQYF	TGCGCCAGCAGCCAAGTAGACGGGACCTACGAGCAGTACTTC
.	TRBJ1-5	TRBV4-3	.	CASSNLGNQPQHF	TGCGCCAGCAGCAATCTCGGCAATCAGCCCCAGCATTTT
.	TRBJ2-1	TRBV9	TRBD2	CASSGLAGVVNEQFF	TGTGCCAGCAGTGGACTAGCGGGTGTGGTCAATGAGCAGTTCTTC
.	TRBJ2-2	TRBV5-1	.	CASSLQDPTGELFF	TGCGCCAGCAGCTTACAGGATCCCACCGGGGAGCTGTTTTTT
.	TRBJ2-7	TRBV10-2	.	CASSESNARGEQYF	TGCGCCAGCAGTGAGTCGAACGCTAGGGGGGAGCAGTACTTC
.	TRBJ1-6	TRBV18	.	CASSPPGSYNSPLHF	TGTGCCAGCTCACCCCCAGGCTCCTATAATTCACCCCTCCACTTT
.	TRBJ1-5	TRBV9	.	CASSVEGRVNEPQHF	TGTGCCAGCAGCGTAGAAGGGCGGGTTAATGAGCCCCAGCATTTT
.	TRBJ2-7	TRBV28	TRBD2	CASSSGTSAKGGYEQYF	TGTGCCAGCAGTTCCGGGACTAGCGCCAAAGGGGGTTACGAGCAGTACTTC
.	TRBJ1-3	TRBV30	.	CAWRPRVISSGNTIYF	TGTGCCTGGAGGCCTCGGGTAATAAGCTCTGGAAACACCATATATTTT
.	TRBJ2-5	TRBV2	TRBD2	CASRPGLAGETQYF	TGTGCCAGCAGGCCGGGACTAGCGGGAGAGACCCAGTACTTC
.	TRBJ2-1	TRBV24-1	TRBD2	CATSDQREKDEQFF	TGTGCCACCAGTGACCAGCGGGAGAAAGATGAGCAGTTCTTC
once	TRBJ2-4	TRBV29-1	TRBD2	CSVEDLAGGPRGEYF	TGCAGCGTCGAAGACTTAGCGGGAGGCCCTCGGGGGGAGTACTTC
.	TRBJ1-2	TRBV15	TRBD1	CATSVFRDSSSNYGYTF	TGTGCCACCAGTGTATTTAGGGACAGTTCCTCCAACTATGGCTACACCTTC
.	TRBJ1-1	TRBV28	TRBD1	CASGGRGPEAFF	TGTGCCAGTGGGGGCAGGGGGCCTGAAGCTTTCTTT
.	TRBJ2-7	TRBV27	TRBD1	CASSLGQVYEQYF	TGTGCCAGCAGCCTGGGACAGGTCTACGAGCAGTACTTC
.	TRBJ1-6	TRBV5-4	TRBD1	CASSLAGTGGVPLHF	TGTGCCAGCAGCTTGGCCGGGACAGGGGGCGTCCCCCTCCACTTT
.	TRBJ2-3	TRBV7-9	TRBD2	CASSLAVTSGRPPDTQYF	TGTGCCAGCAGCTTAGCCGTTACTAGCGGGAGGCCCCCAGATACGCAGTATTTT
.	TRBJ1-2	TRBV10-3	.	CAISVGSLDYGYTF	TGTGCCATCAGTGTTGGCAGCCTAGACTATGGCTACACCTTC
.	TRBJ2-7	TRBV28	TRBD1	CASSSDRGPIKYF	TGTGCCAGCAGTTCAGACAGGGGGCCTATTAAGTACTTC
.	TRBJ1-5	TRBV19	.	CASTDSLNQPQHF	TGTGCCAGTACCGACAGCCTGAATCAGCCCCAGCATTTT
.	TRBJ2-1	TRBV19	.	CASSTTFYEYEQFF	TGTGCCAGTAGTACTACGTTCTACGAGTATGAGCAGTTCTTC
.	TRBJ2-1	TRBV27	TRBD1	CASSPPPGQGMHEQFF	TGTGCCAGCAGTCCCCCCCCTGGACAGGGGATGCATGAGCAGTTCTTC
.	TRBJ2-3	TRBV9	TRBD2	CASSGRTSGRAGDTQYF	TGTGCCAGCAGCGGAAGAACTAGCGGGAGGGCCGGAGATACGCAGTATTTT
.	TRBJ1-3	TRBV7-6	.	CASSLVAPSSGNTIYF	TGTGCCAGCAGCTTAGTAGCGCCGAGCTCTGGAAACACCATATATTTT
.	TRBJ1-2	TRBV29-1	.	CSVEEKTDTNYGYTF	TGCAGCGTTGAAGAGAAGACAGATACTAACTATGGCTACACCTTC
.	TRBJ1-4	TRBV29-1	.	CSVVGQATNEKLFF	TGCAGCGTGGTTGGACAAGCAACTAATGAAAAACTGTTTTTT
.	TRBJ2-2	TRBV28	TRBD1	CASSYPGTGRTGELFF	TGTGCCAGCAGTTACCCCGGGACAGGGAGAACCGGGGAGCTGTTTTTT
.	TRBJ1-2	TRBV19	.	CASSISVYGYTF	TGTGCCAGTAGTATATCTGTCTATGGCTACACCTTC
.	TRBJ2-7	TRBV6-5	TRBD2	CASGRTSGYEQYF	TGTGCCAGCGGGAGGACTAGCGGTTACGAGCAGTACTTC
.	TRBJ1-5	TRBV3-1/TRBV3-2	TRBD1	CASSQGWTGSNQPQHF	TGTGCCAGCAGCCAAGGGTGGACAGGTAGCAATCAGCCCCAGCATTTT
.	TRBJ1-5	TRBV1	.	CTSSQEKGRGPNQPQHF	TGCACCAGCAGCCAAGAAAAAGGCAGGGGCCCGAATCAGCCCCAGCATTTT
.	TRBJ2-7	TRBV28	.	CACETVYEQYF	TGTGCCTGCGAGACAGTTTACGAGCAGTACTTC
.	TRBJ1-2	TRBV9	.	CASGQGRGYTF	TGTGCCAGTGGGCAGGGTAGAGGCTACACCTTC
.	TRBJ1-1	TRBV2	TRBD1	CASRVGTAEAFF	TGTGCCAGCAGAGTAGGGACAGCCGAAGCTTTCTTT
.	TRBJ1-4	TRBV2	.	CASSDQGPNEKLFF	TGTGCCAGCAGTGATCAGGGGCCTAATGAAAAACTGTTTTTT
.	TRBJ2-7	TRBV9	.	CASSVGLRGGLEQYF	TGTGCCAGCAGCGTAGGGCTCAGGGGTGGACTCGAGCAGTACTTC
.	TRBJ2-7	TRBV7-8	TRBD2	CASSLPGLVSYEQYF	TGTGCCAGCAGCCTTCCGGGACTAGTCTCCTACGAGCAGTACTTC
few	TRBJ2-5	TRBV7-8	TRBD2	CASSTRGSGSETQYF	TGTGCCAGCAGCACTAGGGGTAGCGGGAGCGAGACCCAGTACTTC
few	TRBJ1-5	TRBV24-1	.	CATSDSLRASINQPQHF	TGTGCCACCAGTGATTCGCTAAGAGCCTCGATCAATCAGCCCCAGCATTTT
.	TRBJ2-7	TRBV28	TRBD1	CASSQQGTTYEQYF	TGTGCCAGCAGCCAACAGGGGACCACCTACGAGCAGTACTTC
.	TRBJ1-6	TRBV19	.	CASSPGGAPLHF	TGTGCCAGTAGTCCCGGGGGGGCACCCCTCCACTTT